A single sample gave rise to the 18 T cell receptor beta chains below, sequenced in a study of patients and donors after allogeneic stem cell transplantation (TCRdb year 2020). Preparation of the library involved RT-PCR. TCRdb lists the instrument as NextSeq 550. In TCRdb, the public reads were trimmed at Q25 with fastp and aligned with MiXCR, with productive beta chains retained. Each CDR3 protein appears once, grouped with its most common genes and DNA. This sample holds roughly 960,000 distinct CDR3 sequences; about a sixth were observed only once. The top ten clonotypes cover roughly 6% of the sample. Material: blood, either unsorted or a sorted T cell fraction (not recorded which). These TCRs come from a human donor who was either an allogeneic HSCT recipient or a stem cell or donor lymphocyte infusion donor (not recorded which). It is not recorded whose cells these are; they may come from a transplant donor.

V gene TRBV7-9 combines with J gene TRBJ2-7, with D hard to call. The CDR3 has 15 amino acids. Germline V gene sequence: CDR1 SEHNR, CDR2 FQNEAQ (reference sequence). Between the trimmed V and J ends, which lost 7 bases and 4 bases, there was a span of 20 bases. The CDR3 reads CASTKTGSQLYEQYF. DNA of the CDR3: TGTGCCAGCACCAAAACGGGCTCCCAACTATACGAGCAGTACTTC. Complete variable domain (other parts from reference TRBV7-9 and TRBJ2-7): DTGVSQNPRHKITKRGQNVTFRCDPISEHNRLYWYRQTLGQGPEFLTYFQNEAQLEKSRLLSDRFSAERPKGSFSTLEIQRTEQGDSAMYLCASTKTGSQLYEQYFGPGTRLTVT.

This clonotype was recorded at least ten times. The CDR3 region is CASSQSDEQFF. In DNA, the CDR3 is TGCGCCAGCAGCCAGAGCGATGAGCAGTTCTTC. The chain joins TRBV4-3 to TRBJ2-1; D not certain. The CDR3 covers 11 residues. CDR1 is LGHNA, CDR2 YSLEER, per germline. The V and J ends lost 3 bases and 8 bases respectively, with 5 bases between them.

This clonotype was seen repeatedly, ten times or more. The chain joins TRBV7-9 to TRBJ2-7; D uncertain. Germline values: CDR1 SEHNR, CDR2 FQNEAQ (reference sequence). V lost 1 base and J 4 bases, leaving 14 bases between the germline ends. This CDR3 has 15 amino acids. The CDR3 loop is CASSLVAQSPYEQYF. In DNA form, the CDR3 reads TGTGCCAGCAGCTTAGTCGCTCAATCCCCGTACGAGCAGTACTTC.

This clonotype came up a few times. V is TRBV10-3 and J is TRBJ2-5, with 7 nucleotides matching TRBD1. The CDR3 loop spans 15 amino acids. Trimming removed 4 bases from V and 5 bases from J; junction bases left unmatched: 10. Germline CDR1 and CDR2: ENHRY and SYGVKD. CDR3 nucleotides: TGTGCCATCAGTGGGAACGACAGGGTTAACGAGACCCAGTACTTC. Amino acid sequence: CAISGNDRVNETQYF.

This clonotype has just a few counts. The rearrangement joins TRBV5-1 to TRBJ2-1, with a weak D call TRBD1 (6 bases). The ends were cut back, 4 bases at V and 3 bases at J, with 14 bases in the middle. The CDR3 is 15 amino acids. Germline lookup yields CDR1 SGHRS and CDR2 YFSETQ. CDR3 coding DNA: TGCGCCAGCAGCCCGAACCGGGACAACTACAATGAGCAGTTCTTC. Translating it yields CASSPNRDNYNEQFF.

The J gene is TRBJ2-5, the V gene TRBV3-1; D is possibly TRBD2 (5 bases). The CDR3 is 16 amino acids. Germline V lookup: CDR1 LGHDT, CDR2 YNNKEL (reference sequence). With 4 bases removed from V and 2 bases from J, the gap between germline ends came to 17 bases. The chain's CDR3 is CASSRPFGADQETQYF. CDR3 coding DNA: TGTGCCAGCAGCCGCCCTTTCGGAGCGGATCAAGAGACCCAGTACTTC.

V gene TRBV24-1 combines with J gene TRBJ2-1; D gene ambiguous. The CDR3 consists of 11 residues. The germline V gene has CDR1 KGHDR and CDR2 SFDVKD. The V end lost 9 bases, the J end lost 7 bases, and 9 bases lay between the germline ends. This CDR3 reads CATGSRNEQFF. CDR3 DNA: TGTGCCACCGGATCTAGAAATGAGCAGTTCTTC.

The chain recombines TRBV7-8 with TRBJ2-2, with D perhaps matching TRBD1 (6 bases). Germline V lookup: CDR1 SGHVS, CDR2 FQNEAQ. CDR3 size: 14 residues. The V and J ends lost 8 bases and 3 bases respectively, with 13 bases between them. CDR3 sequence: CASPPRGYTGELFF. The CDR3 DNA is TGTGCCAGCCCCCCCAGGGGTTACACCGGGGAGCTGTTTTTT.

The chain has TRBV2 and TRBJ1-2; the D is unclear. Germline CDR1 reads SNHLY; CDR2 reads FYNNEI. Trimming stripped 7 bases from V and 4 bases from J, with 16 bases between. CDR3 length: 14 amino acids. CDR3 coding DNA: TGTGCCAGCATTACGGACGGCTGGGCCTATGGCTACACCTTC. Translating gives CASITDGWAYGYTF.

A few counts support this clonotype. The V gene is TRBV4-3, the J gene TRBJ2-7; no clear D gene. This CDR3 is built from 15 residues. Trimming stripped 1 base from V and 0 bases from J, with 10 bases between. Germline loops: CDR1 LGHNA, CDR2 YSLEER. The CDR3 sequence: CASSQGSGPSYEQYF. The CDR3 nucleotides read TGCGCCAGCAGCCAAGGGTCCGGACCCTCCTACGAGCAGTACTTC.

In DNA, the CDR3 is TGCGCCAGCAGCTTGGGGGGAGCGGAGAACTATTACAATGAGCAGTTCTTC. This gives the protein CASSLGGAENYYNEQFF. The rearrangement links TRBV5-1 to TRBJ2-1; tentatively, D is TRBD2 (5 bases). Trimming left V 0 bases short and J 4 bases short, with 17 bases between. The CDR3 contains 17 residues. CDR1 SGHRS and CDR2 YFSETQ come from the germline V gene.

Only a few counts were recorded for this clonotype. The V gene is TRBV12-3 or TRBV12-4, the J gene TRBJ2-7, with TRBD1 identical over 7 bases. V trimming: 1 base; J trimming: 3 bases; junction bases outside the gene matches: 3. The CDR3 extends over 14 amino acids. DNA of the CDR3: TGTGCCAGCAGTTTAGAGGGGGCCCTCTACGAGCAGTACTTC. Translated: CASSLEGALYEQYF.

The chain has TRBV24-1 and TRBJ1-5; tentatively, D is TRBD1 (6 bases). The CDR3 spans 14 residues. V lost 2 bases to trimming and J lost 6 bases, with 10 bases between them. CDR1 and CDR2 from the germline V gene are KGHDR and SFDVKD. This CDR3 is CATSDSGAIQPQHF. CDR3 in DNA: TGTGCCACCAGTGATTCGGGGGCAATTCAGCCCCAGCATTTT.

The chain links TRBV7-8 to TRBJ2-5, with D possibly matching TRBD1 (5 bases). The length of the CDR3 is 17 residues. The germline V gene encodes CDR1 SGHVS and CDR2 FQNEAQ. Trimming left V 4 bases short and J 3 bases short, with 21 bases between. CDR3 DNA: TGTGCCAGCAGCTCACGGGCCGCGACAGACATGAAAGAGACCCAGTACTTC. As protein: CASSSRAATDMKETQYF.

In its sample, this clonotype was seen once. V is TRBV30 and J is TRBJ1-1; D may be TRBD1 (6 bases). CDR1 and CDR2 from the germline V gene are GTSNPN and SVGIG (reference sequence). V lost 3 bases and J lost 0, with 14 bases in between. CDR3 length equals 15 residues. The CDR3 here is CAWRESGTLNTEAFF. CDR3 DNA: TGTGCCTGGAGAGAATCCGGGACATTGAACACTGAAGCTTTCTTT. The full variable domain, rest sourced from reference TRBV30 and TRBJ1-1, is SQTIHQWPATLVQPVGSPLSLECTVEGTSNPNLYWYRQAAGRGLQLLFYSVGIGQISSEVPQNLSASRPQDRQFILSSKKLLLSDSGFYLCAWRESGTLNTEAFFGQGTRLTVV.

The chain recombines TRBV4-3 with TRBJ1-6; D possibly corresponds to TRBD1 (5 bases). Per germline, CDR1 LGHNA and CDR2 YSLEER. The CDR3 has 17 residues. Deletions cut 4 bases from V and 4 bases from J, with 17 bases between. CDR3 in DNA: TGCGCCAGCAGCCCAACCATCGGGGCCGATTATAATTCACCCCTCCACTTT. Amino acids: CASSPTIGADYNSPLHF.

The genes are TRBV18 and TRBJ1-1, with a tentative D call TRBD1 (5 bases). This CDR3 has 17 amino acids. From germline, CDR1 is KGHSH and CDR2 LQKENI. Trimming took off 0 bases at V and 7 bases at J, with 21 bases between the two ends. This CDR3 is CASSPPWQGSRANEAFF. The DNA for the CDR3 is TGTGCCAGCTCACCACCGTGGCAGGGTTCGAGGGCCAATGAAGCTTTCTTT.

This clonotype has more than one count but fewer than ten. The V and J genes are TRBV6-2 or TRBV6-3 and TRBJ2-7, with 11 nucleotides matching TRBD2. The CDR3 length is 19 residues. Losses at the gene ends were 5 bases for V and 0 bases for J; bases not matched to a gene: 15. CDR1 is MNHEY and CDR2 is SVGEGT in the germline V gene. CDR3 protein: CASSPSRLAGSRYSYEQYF. DNA for the CDR3: TGTGCCAGCAGTCCCTCCCGACTAGCGGGGTCCCGCTACTCCTACGAGCAGTACTTC.